This TCR beta chain stems from a study of neurological immune-mediated disorders (dated by TCRdb to between 2018 and 2021). Looking at the study overall: The study compared peripheral blood TCR-beta repertoires of HTLV-I-associated myelopathy (HAM/TSP) patients, multiple sclerosis patients and healthy controls using UMI-based sequencing. Alongside PBMC samples, the set of some 98 TCR-beta libraries contained longitudinal samples, technical triplicates, and paired CD4+ and CD8+ T-cell subsets that had been sorted. Longitudinal HAM/TSP donors and healthy donors each had 3 time-points at intervals of about 3-45 months. Of the 68 subjects in the cohort, around 14 were HAM/TSP patients, about 35 were multiple sclerosis patients, and some 20 were healthy controls. The research as a whole found: Across subjects, expanded clones never shared an identical CDR3 amino acid sequence, which suggests that the TCR-beta repertoires in every group were private. The highest TCR clonal expansion was observed in HAM/TSP patients, whereas the lowest was observed in MS patients, even when compared with healthy controls.

cDNA was synthesized by template-switch 5'RACE using a primer with a 10-nucleotide random unique molecular identifier that tagged each TCR transcript. Each sequencing run produced over 160 million TCR-beta sequences covering 15-18 subjects. Total RNA was extracted with the RNeasy kit. The KAPA Real-time Library Amplification kit was used to amplify TCR-beta VDJ regions with primers targeting the TCR constant region and the 5'RACE anchor. Sample indexes and Illumina adaptors were added in a first PCR, after which library yield was increased in a second PCR. After Ampure bead purification, the roughly 650 bp TCR product was size-selected on a 2% E-gel SizeSelection system. Before pooling, library quality was assessed on a Bioanalyzer, concentration was determined with Qubit, and library quantification was performed with the Kapa Library Quantification kit. An Illumina HiSeq 2500 sequenced the libraries paired-end 2 x 150 bp. To increase sequence diversity, about 25-31% phiX was spiked into each library pool. Per the source publication's procedure: The quality-filtered reads were processed with the UMI-based MiGEC pipeline, whose error correction step removed more than 80% of the raw TCR sequences. IMGT germline references were used for aligning VDJ genes, and each clonotype was defined as a unique CDR3 amino acid sequence together with its V-J genes. VDJtools evaluated clonal expansion, Shannon diversity and CDR3 relatedness (CalcPairwiseDistances, ClusterSamples); CLCbio workbench built phylogenetic trees. Using coefficient-of-variation modelling across technical triplicates, the study counted a clone as expanded if it had at least 8 unique UMIs. The raw public reads went through TCRdb reprocessing: fastp at Q25, MiXCR clone calling, in-frame beta chains kept. Rows with a matching CDR3 protein are joined into one entry that keeps the most common DNA and genes. Clone size and V and J calls follow TCRdb, not the original study. The sample table contains some 60,000 distinct CDR3 sequences; only one count was recorded for nearly 10% of them. 9.5% to 15% of the sample belongs to the ten largest clones.

Reading the label with the study, this specimen's time point is: longitudinal time-point 2. Healthy controls were blood bank volunteers in Maryland, USA. Unsorted PBMC libraries were generated from 2 million PBMCs stored in RNAlater at -80 °C until RNA extraction. PBMCs were separated from peripheral blood using Ficoll-Hypaque density gradient centrifugation and then cryopreserved in liquid nitrogen. V and J lose 6 bases and 0 bases, and a span of 15 bases separates them. From the cysteine through the phenylalanine, the CDR3 covers 16 amino acids. Only the CDR3 DNA is retained, 48 bases long and in frame from the first base. CDR1 and CDR2 are drawn from the germline V gene: SQVTM, ANQGSEA. The table lists this clonotype with many counts. This clone's antigen is unknown. No base quality values were provided; no much bigger clone lies one nucleotide off.

This TCR came from a man aged 25 to 40 in good health. The chain links TRBV29-1 with TRBJ2-6; TRBD1 is perhaps the D gene, given 5 matching bases. Sequencing used PBMCs. The sequence in DNA is TGCAGCGTACTACAGGAAGCCTACTCTGGGGCCAACGTCCTGACTTTC. It specifies CSVLQEAYSGANVLTF.